This TCR beta chain derives from a study of radiotherapy plus CTLA-4 blockade in lung cancer. Turning to the study itself: In 18% of patients, objective responses were seen; roughly 30% had disease control. Study outcomes and limitations: Early blood T cell clone dynamics, with interferon-beta, were reported to best predict response. Radiotherapy was combined with ipilimumab, and tumor-derived TCR clones then expanded in blood.

Measured with immunoSEQ multiplex PCR; TCRdb has only the in-frame clones, and not every one. The table lists about 48,000 clones, less than 90% of them singletons. Focal radiation plus CTLA-4 blockade with ipilimumab was given to patients with chemo-refractory metastatic non-small-cell lung cancer. Germline V gene sequence: CDR1 SGHRS, CDR2 YFSETQ. Between the trimmed V and J ends, which lost 4 bases and 4 bases, there was a span of 15 bases. CDR3 length: 15 residues. Concerning this clone itself: Antigen: not known.

Here the sequenced sample was peripheral blood, taken from a patient treated with radiotherapy plus ipilimumab. The receptor was derived from a human donor with non-small cell lung cancer that progressed on radiotherapy plus ipilimumab. Some clones in this sample may be carry-over from other donors' samples. The genes are TRBV5-1 and TRBJ2-1; weak D call: TRBD1 (7 bases). The CDR3 DNA sequence: TGCGCCAGCAGCGGGGGGACAGCCAATTACAATGAGCAGTTCTTC. It encodes CASSGGTANYNEQFF.